The T cell receptor beta chain described here comes from a study of T cells in Graves' hyperthyroidism and ophthalmopathy (dated by TCRdb to between 2019 and 2020). At the level of the whole study: Peripheral blood was sampled at the time of initial diagnosis, prior to any treatment. In more than five Graves' hyperthyroidism patients, the study also compared T-cell repertoires from thyroid tissue with T-cell repertoires from blood. An independent validation cohort of around 20 hyperthyroidism patients and approximately 15 patients who later progressed to ophthalmopathy tested prospective prediction of ophthalmopathy. TCR V-J signatures able to tell the groups apart were searched for in a discovery cohort of around 95 patients, of whom more than 40 had Graves' ophthalmopathy and some 60 had stable Graves' hyperthyroidism. According to the paper, TCR Vbeta CDR3 sequencing was carried out on roughly 130 peripheral blood samples, which came from some 41 ophthalmopathy, around 75 hyperthyroidism and roughly 17 progressor patients. The roughly 94 discovery patients were randomly divided into training and test sets at a 7:3 ratio. Once sampling was done, hyperthyroidism patients were given methimazole at a starting dose of 30 mg daily, whereas ophthalmopathy patients were given high-dose intravenous methylprednisolone.

Regarding this clonotype: Its antigen is unknown. One base away there is no much larger clone; base qualities are not given.

Results the study describes overall, beyond this receptor: Sample size was not statistically predetermined, and blinding of investigators to group allocation was not performed. Blood samples also contained most of the expanded thyroid clonotypes (frequency above 0.001), which suggests that blood repertoires may reflect thyroid immune responses. During validation, the model predicted progression to ophthalmopathy a median of around 7 months ahead of onset, with more than 55% sensitivity and more than 72% specificity. In cross-validation, a model built on a 13 V-J signature told ophthalmopathy apart from stable hyperthyroidism with approximately 90% sensitivity and around 81% specificity, and in testing the same model reached 80%/75%.

The TCR beta CDR3 regions were amplified from RNA transcripts. For the first round of RT-PCR on the TCR CDR3, the HTBI primer set was used together with the Qiagen OneStep RT-PCR kit. Libraries were constructed in a second round of multiplex PCR, after which size selection and purification were performed. Paired-end sequencing of the libraries was performed with 100 bp reads on an Illumina HiSeq2000. The study's own analysis went as follows. SOAPnuke was used to process the raw data, throwing out any read that contained adapters or uncalled bases, had a mean Phred below 15, or lacked an exact constant-primer or identifier match. COPE v1.2.5 was used to merge high-quality paired reads, and clonotypes were defined as unique nucleotide sequences. MiTCR v1.1 was used to align clonotypes to the IMGT TRBV, TRBD and TRBJ reference segments. Analysis was restricted to V-J combinations with a frequency above 0.0001, which covered 99.2% of repertoires. A TCS score was defined as the ratio of F50 (clonal expansion) to E x V (chaos), with BLOSUM62-based TCRdist applied between CDR3 peptides within each V-J. Welch's t-statistics and random forest reduced some 510 V-J features to 13, which were used in a naive Bayes classifier (R e1071). The public reads were reanalyzed by TCRdb: fastp trimming at Q25, MiXCR alignment, in-frame beta chains only. Duplicate CDR3 protein sequences are folded into a single record with the most common DNA and genes. In this record, the V and J calls reflect TCRdb's handling and not the investigators' own analysis. Here the sample has a few hundred thousand distinct CDR3 sequences; about 13% occur a single time. 9.2% of the sample is held by the ten biggest clonotypes.

Stable Graves' hyperthyroidism was defined as no progression to ophthalmopathy during 18 months of follow-up. Hyperthyroidism patients were newly diagnosed, had a disease duration of under 2 months, and were aged 18 to 65 years. Patients with uncontrolled infections, other autoimmune diseases, pregnancy or lactation were excluded. Diagnoses relied on clinical symptoms, serum thyroxine and TRAb, thyroid ultrasound and orbital computed tomography. Ficoll-Paque density gradient centrifugation was used to isolate PBMCs from 9.5 to 10 ml of fresh peripheral blood. Total RNA was extracted using Trizol reagent, and RNA quality was assessed on an Agilent 2100 Bioanalyzer. This TCR was recovered from a woman aged 18-29 years with Graves' hyperthyroidism. Specimen: blood.

For the CDR3, the sequence is CASSLQWWYEQYF. The nucleotide sequence reads TGTGCCAGCAGCTTACAGTGGTGGTACGAGCAGTACTTC. Here the chain combines TRBV5-6 and TRBJ2-7, with the D gene too uncertain to name. Spanning cysteine to phenylalanine, the CDR3 consists of 13 amino acids. Of all the DNA, just the CDR3 is kept, 39 bases in frame from base 1. Trimming costs V 2 bases and J 4 bases, and their ends lie 10 bases apart. The germline V gene specifies SGHDT as CDR1 and YYEEEE as CDR2.